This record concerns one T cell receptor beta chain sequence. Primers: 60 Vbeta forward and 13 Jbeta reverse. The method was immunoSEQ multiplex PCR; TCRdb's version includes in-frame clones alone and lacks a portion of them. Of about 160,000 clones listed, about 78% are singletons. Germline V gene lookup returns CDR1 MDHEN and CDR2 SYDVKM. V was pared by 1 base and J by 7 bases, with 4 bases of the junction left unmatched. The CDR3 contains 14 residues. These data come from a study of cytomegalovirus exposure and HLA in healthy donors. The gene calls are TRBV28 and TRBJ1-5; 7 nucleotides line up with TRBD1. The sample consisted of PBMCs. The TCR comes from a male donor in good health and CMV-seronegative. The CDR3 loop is CASSLSRGRQPQHF. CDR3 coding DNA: TGTGCCAGCAGTTTATCCAGGGGGAGACAGCCCCAGCATTTT.